The 32 T cell receptor beta chains below all came from one sample that was sequenced in a study of glioma-infiltrating T cells after dendritic cell vaccination. Sequencing used immunoSEQ multiplex PCR; TCRdb keeps in-frame clones, though not all of them. The data contain tens of thousands of clones, around 83% of them singletons. The sample here was blood, taken before dendritic cell vaccination. These receptors were obtained from a human donor with glioblastoma.

The J gene is TRBJ1-1, the V gene TRBV2; unclear D gene. This CDR3 contains 14 residues. CDR1 is SNHLY and CDR2 is FYNNEI in the germline V gene. Trimming removed 2 bases from V and 2 bases from J, with 9 bases in between. The CDR3, as DNA: TGTGCCAGCAGTGAACTTACAGACAACACTGAAGCTTTCTTT. Translating it yields CASSELTDNTEAFF.

The chain couples TRBV18 to TRBJ1-3; D perhaps matches TRBD1 (5 bases). CDR1 is KGHSH, CDR2 LQKENI, per germline. The CDR3 runs to 14 residues. V lost 3 bases to trimming and J lost 3 bases, with 9 bases between them. For the CDR3, the DNA is TGTGCCAGCTCACCTAGTGACAGTGGAAACACCATATATTTT. It is translated as CASSPSDSGNTIYF.

This clone occurred once. DNA for the CDR3: TGTGCCAGCAGTCCCCTGGGACAGGGGACCCAGTACTTC. It encodes CASSPLGQGTQYF. The gene calls are TRBV7-9 and TRBJ2-5; 9 bases agree with TRBD1. V trimming: 6 bases; J trimming: 7 bases; junction bases outside the gene matches: 6. CDR1 and CDR2 (germline): SEHNR, FQNEAQ (reference sequence). The CDR3 consists of 13 residues.

This chain links TRBV6-5 with TRBJ1-1; 7 bases match TRBD1. The germline gives CDR1 MNHEY, CDR2 SVGAGI. V was clipped by 2 bases and J by 1 base; unmatched bases: 7. The length of the CDR3 is 16 residues. The CDR3 region is CASSYVGDSSNTEAFF. CDR3 sequence (DNA): TGTGCCAGCAGTTACGTAGGGGACAGTTCGAACACTGAAGCTTTCTTT.

This clone was found a few times. In DNA, the CDR3 is TGTGCCAGCAGCTCCGGTGCGGGGTTTGACACAGATACGCAGTATTTT. It translates to CASSSGAGFDTDTQYF. The chain is built from TRBV7-2 and TRBJ2-3; a weak D match, TRBD2 (6 bases). In germline, CDR1 is SGHTA, CDR2 FQGNSA. The CDR3 sequence is 16 residues long. The germline V and J ends were trimmed by 4 bases and 2 bases, with 16 bases remaining between them.

The chain combines TRBV2 with TRBJ2-7; D unresolved. Germline V gene data show CDR1 as SNHLY and CDR2 as FYNNEI. This CDR3 comprises 14 residues. Trimming stripped 4 bases from V and 0 bases from J, with 10 bases between. The chain's CDR3 is CASSVTLNSYEQYF. CDR3 coding DNA: TGTGCCAGCAGTGTTACTTTAAACTCCTACGAGCAGTACTTC.

The V and J genes are TRBV28 and TRBJ2-6, with unresolved D. This CDR3 has 16 residues. The V gene lost 5 bases and the J gene lost 2 bases, with 13 bases spanning the gap. The germline CDR1 and CDR2 sequences are MDHEN and SYDVKM. CDR3 nucleotide sequence: TGTGCCAGCAGTCCCCCCAATTTAGCTGGGGCCAACGTCCTGACTTTC. Translation gives CASSPPNLAGANVLTF.

The rearrangement uses TRBV6-6 and TRBJ2-5; no reliable D call. The CDR3 contains 11 residues. From germline, CDR1 is MNHNY and CDR2 SVGAGI (reference sequence). Deletions cut 5 bases from V and 4 bases from J, with 5 bases between. Here the CDR3 DNA reads TGTGCCAGCAGTCGTCTAGAGACCCAGTACTTC. This encodes CASSRLETQYF.

This sequence joins TRBV7-9 and TRBJ1-2; TRBD1 matches at 9 bases. J was trimmed by 2 bases and V by 3 bases; bases with no gene match: 1. The CDR3 spans 14 residues. Per germline, CDR1 SEHNR and CDR2 FQNEAQ (reference sequence). Here the CDR3 DNA reads TGTGCCAGCAGCTTTGGACAGGGGAACTATGGCTACACCTTC. Its protein product is CASSFGQGNYGYTF.

This clone was observed a few times. This chain links TRBV10-1 with TRBJ2-7; D ambiguous. Germline assignment: CDR1 WNHNN and CDR2 SYGVQD (reference sequence). With 3 bases removed from V and 0 bases from J, the gap between germline ends came to 6 bases. This CDR3 is built from 13 residues. The DNA for the CDR3 is TGCGCCAGCAGTGAAGCTCCCTCCTACGAGCAGTACTTC. Translated: CASSEAPSYEQYF.

The genes are TRBV2 and TRBJ1-2; TRBD1 aligns across 9 bases. The V gene's germline CDR1 is SNHLY and CDR2 FYNNEI. After removal of 5 bases from V and 6 bases from J, the junction contained 10 bases not matched to a gene. This CDR3 has 15 amino acids. The CDR3 loop is CASSRASQGAHGYTF. The CDR3 DNA reads as TGTGCCAGCAGTCGCGCATCACAGGGGGCGCATGGCTACACCTTC.

This clone was counted a few times. Here the CDR3 reads CASTSSGGTEAFF. CDR3 coding DNA: TGTGCCAGCACTTCCTCGGGCGGGACTGAAGCTTTCTTT. The chain combines TRBV6-5 with TRBJ1-1, with no clear D. The germline V gene has CDR1 MNHEY and CDR2 SVGAGI. V was trimmed by 7 bases and J by 5 bases, leaving 14 bases between them. The CDR3 spans 13 residues.

The chain links TRBV28 to TRBJ2-1; TRBD2 agrees at 15 bases. This CDR3 is built from 15 residues. Germline V lookup: CDR1 MDHEN, CDR2 SYDVKM. V dropped 5 bases and J dropped 9; count of bases not matched to a gene: 5. This CDR3 reads CASSTGTSGGIEQFF. The CDR3 nucleotides read TGTGCCAGCAGTACCGGGACTAGCGGGGGGATTGAGCAGTTCTTC.

The chain links TRBV7-2 to TRBJ2-7; D perhaps matches TRBD2 (6 bases). The CDR3 is 16 amino acids. The V and J ends lost 4 bases and 0 bases respectively, with 16 bases between them. The germline V gene has CDR1 SGHTA and CDR2 FQGNSA. The CDR3 loop is CASSSNRDSNSYEQYF. The CDR3 DNA reads TGTGCCAGCAGCTCTAACCGGGACTCCAACTCCTACGAGCAGTACTTC.

The genes are TRBV7-2 and TRBJ2-1; 8 nucleotides line up with TRBD2. Germline lookup yields CDR1 SGHTA and CDR2 FQGNSA. The CDR3 length is 15 residues. V was pared by 5 bases and J by 6 bases, with 9 bases of the junction left unmatched. Here the CDR3 DNA reads TGTGCCAGCAGCGGCACCCCGGGACTAGTCAATGAGCAGTTCTTC. Translation: CASSGTPGLVNEQFF.

The chain combines TRBV7-2 with TRBJ1-1; 8 positions match TRBD1. The CDR3 loop spans 15 amino acids. Germline V gene sequence: CDR1 SGHTA, CDR2 FQGNSA. The ends lost 3 bases at V and 4 bases at J; junction bases unmatched: 7. The CDR3 sequence: CASSLNRGLGTEAFF. The CDR3 region has the DNA TGTGCCAGCAGCTTGAACAGGGGGTTGGGCACTGAAGCTTTCTTT.

The chain links TRBV9 to TRBJ1-2, with 8 bases that match TRBD1. The CDR3 loop spans 14 amino acids. Germline trimming cut 4 bases from V and 6 bases from J; bases unmatched to any gene: 8. Per the germline V gene, CDR1 is SGDLS and CDR2 is YYNGEE. In nucleotides, the CDR3 is TGTGCCAGCAGCCCACGGACAGGGCGGGATGGCTACACCTTC. Protein: CASSPRTGRDGYTF. Combining the CDR3 with reference TRBV9 and TRBJ1-2 gives the whole variable domain DSGVTQTPKHLITATGQRVTLRCSPRSGDLSVYWYQQSLDQGLQFLIQYYNGEERAKGNILERFSAQQFPDLHSELNLSSLELGDSALYFCASSPRTGRDGYTFGSGTRLTVV.

This clone appeared once. The V gene is TRBV5-4, the J gene TRBJ1-2, with D possibly TRBD1 on 5 matching bases. CDR3 length: 15 amino acids. Trimming removed 0 bases at V and 3 bases at J, with 12 bases between. The germline gives CDR1 SGHNT, CDR2 YYREEE (reference sequence). CDR3 protein: CASSLGVRGDYGYTF. CDR3 DNA sequence: TGTGCCAGCAGCTTGGGGGTGCGGGGCGACTATGGCTACACCTTC. Filled out from reference TRBV5-4 and TRBJ1-2, the complete variable domain reads ETGVTQSPTHLIKTRGQQVTLRCSSQSGHNTVSWYQQALGQGPQFIFQYYREEENGRGNFPPRFSGLQFPNYSSELNVNALELDDSALYLCASSLGVRGDYGYTFGSGTRLTVV.

The genes are TRBV5-1 and TRBJ1-1; 7 bases align to TRBD1. Germline trimming cut 2 bases from V and 3 bases from J; bases unmatched to any gene: 7. CDR1 is SGHRS, CDR2 YFSETQ, per germline. The CDR3 runs to 15 residues. CDR3 protein: CASSLEDRRYTEAFF. CDR3 DNA sequence: TGCGCCAGCAGCTTAGAGGACAGGAGATACACTGAAGCTTTCTTT.

This chain connects TRBV19 to TRBJ2-1; 7 bases match TRBD2. With V trimmed by 8 bases and J by 7 bases, 8 bases remained unmatched. The V gene's germline CDR1 is LNHDA and CDR2 SQIVND (reference sequence). This CDR3 has 13 amino acids. The CDR3 coding sequence is TGTGCCAGTTTCCAGCGGGGTGGGAATGAGCAGTTCTTC. Encoded protein: CASFQRGGNEQFF. Supplemented by reference TRBV19 and TRBJ2-1, the full variable domain reads DGGITQSPKYLFRKEGQNVTLSCEQNLNHDAMYWYRQDPGQGLRLIYYSQIVNDFQKGDIAEGYSVSREKKESFPLTVTSAQKNPTAFYLCASFQRGGNEQFFGPGTRLTVL.

This clone was seen more than once but under ten times. The chain combines TRBV5-1 with TRBJ2-7; D ambiguous. This CDR3 is built from 12 residues. Deletions cut 4 bases from V and 3 bases from J, with 8 bases between. The germline CDR1 and CDR2 sequences are SGHRS and YFSETQ. CDR3 in DNA: TGCGCCAGCAGCCCGACTGGCTACGAGCAGTACTTC. Protein product: CASSPTGYEQYF.

This chain connects TRBV5-1 to TRBJ1-6; tentative D call: TRBD1 (5 bases). The CDR3 spans 15 residues. Germline assignment: CDR1 SGHRS and CDR2 YFSETQ. V was trimmed by 3 bases and J by 5 bases, leaving 12 bases between them. The CDR3 spells CASSYAGTHNSPLHF. DNA of the CDR3: TGCGCCAGCAGCTATGCAGGGACTCATAATTCACCCCTCCACTTT.

This clone was counted a few times. The J gene is TRBJ1-3, the V gene TRBV28; TRBD1 might be the D (5 bases). The V and J ends lost 2 bases and 1 base respectively, with 15 bases between them. CDR1 MDHEN and CDR2 SYDVKM come from the germline V gene. The CDR3 is 17 amino acids. As DNA, the CDR3 is TGTGCCAGCAGTTTAGAGTCAGGGCTTGGGTCTGGAAACACCATATATTTT. It codes for CASSLESGLGSGNTIYF.

The CDR3 loop reads CASSGTVSYEQYF. The DNA for the CDR3 is TGTGCCAGCAGTGGGACAGTCTCCTACGAGCAGTACTTC. This chain links TRBV6-1 with TRBJ2-7; the D gene is possibly TRBD1 (6 bases). Trimming removed 4 bases at V and 0 bases at J, with 7 bases between. The CDR3 has 13 amino acids. Germline lookup yields CDR1 MNHNS and CDR2 SASEGT.

V gene TRBV9 combines with J gene TRBJ1-1, with a possible D match to TRBD1 (5 bases). The CDR3 is 21 residues long. Germline CDR1 is SGDLS and CDR2 is YYNGEE. The ends were cut back, 0 bases at V and 3 bases at J, with 30 bases in the middle. The CDR3: CASSVAPPVRFSGFVDTEAFF. As DNA, the CDR3 is TGTGCCAGCAGCGTAGCCCCTCCGGTCCGATTTTCAGGGTTCGTGGACACTGAAGCTTTCTTT.

J is TRBJ2-7 and V is TRBV6-1, with D perhaps TRBD1 (6 bases). Between the trimmed V and J ends, which lost 2 bases and 4 bases, there was a span of 15 bases. The V gene's germline CDR1 is MNHNS and CDR2 SASEGT. This CDR3 has 15 residues. This CDR3 is CASSETLAGVYEQYF. In nucleotides, the CDR3 is TGTGCCAGCAGTGAAACCCTCGCAGGGGTGTACGAGCAGTACTTC.

The chain employs TRBV5-1 and TRBJ1-6; D uncertain. Germline V gene lookup returns CDR1 SGHRS and CDR2 YFSETQ. CDR3 length: 16 residues. Trimming shortened V by 2 bases and J by 6 bases, and 15 bases separated the two germline ends. CDR3 residues: CASSFQPGPSNSPLHF. CDR3 coding DNA: TGCGCCAGCAGCTTCCAACCAGGTCCAAGTAATTCACCCCTCCACTTT.

About this clone itself: At one end, the junction sequence differs from germline, possibly due to a read error. The chain is built from TRBV7-8 and TRBJ2-7; 12 bases match TRBD2. There are 13 residues in the CDR3. Germline CDR1 and CDR2: SGHVS and FQNEAQ. The CDR3 reads CASSLAGGLEQYF. The CDR3 DNA sequence: TGTGCCAGCAGCCTAGCGGGGGGGCTCGAGCAGTACTTC. Full variable domain (missing parts from reference TRBV7-8 and TRBJ2-7): GAGVSQSPRYKVAKRGQDVALRCDPISGHVSLFWYQQALGQGPEFLTYFQNEAQLDKSGLPSDRFFAERPEGSVSTLKIQRTQQEDSAVYLCASSLAGGLEQYFGPGTRLTVT.

The rearrangement joins TRBV5-6 to TRBJ1-2, with 10 nucleotides matching TRBD1. With V trimmed by 2 bases and J by 5 bases, 3 bases remained unmatched. This CDR3 is built from 14 residues. CDR1 and CDR2 from the germline V gene are SGHDT and YYEEEE. The DNA of the CDR3 is TGTGCCAGCAGCTTACCGGGACAGGGGTATGGCTACACCTTC. Translating gives CASSLPGQGYGYTF.

The rearrangement links TRBV6-5 to TRBJ1-5; D might be TRBD1 (6 bases). Germline CDR1 reads MNHEY; CDR2 reads SVGAGI. The V gene lost 5 bases and the J gene lost 7 bases, with 9 bases spanning the gap. The CDR3 loop spans 12 amino acids. The CDR3 DNA follows: TGTGCCAGCAGTCGGGGGGGCCAGCCCCAGCATTTT. This codes for CASSRGGQPQHF.

The rearrangement uses TRBV5-1 and TRBJ1-3; TRBD1 is a possible D gene (5 bases). CDR3 length: 14 amino acids. CDR1 and CDR2 from the germline V gene are SGHRS and YFSETQ. With 1 base removed from V and 2 bases from J, the gap between germline ends came to 7 bases. The CDR3 sequence: CASSLRGAGNTIYF. DNA for the CDR3: TGCGCCAGCAGCTTGCGGGGGGCTGGAAACACCATATATTTT.

This chain joins TRBV5-1 and TRBJ2-6; 8 bases align to TRBD1. The V gene's germline CDR1 is SGHRS and CDR2 YFSETQ. Trimming cost V 7 bases and J 1 base; bases outside gene matches: 10. The CDR3 spans 17 residues. The CDR3 region is CASRPGQGASGANVLTF. The CDR3 DNA reads TGCGCCAGCCGCCCGGGGCAGGGGGCATCTGGGGCCAACGTCCTGACTTTC.